A selection of T cell receptor beta chains follows, all from one sample in a study of beta chain features in type 1 diabetes. Produced via immunoSEQ multiplex PCR; TCRdb's table is partial and in-frame only. The sample contains roughly 140,000 clones, approximately 52% of which appear only once. Sequencing was performed on Tregs from blood. The receptors come from a man in his late teens or twenties in good health. Both conserved end residues are part of each CDR3. The D gene is left open where the match is weak. A clone size is listed for some rows: how often the clone was seen (once, few, many), or a class if it is expanded.

>TRBV30|few|TRBD1|TRBJ1-1
TGTGCCTGGAGTGTGGCCGGGACAGTGAACACTGAAGCTTTCTTT
CAWSVAGTVNTEAFF
>TRBV7-2|.|.|TRBJ1-5
TGTGCCAGCAGCCCTGGGCCCCCCCAGCCTCAGCATTTT
CASSPGPPQPQHF
>TRBV19|.|TRBD1|TRBJ1-1
TGTGCCAGTAGTTTTGGGGGCTGGACAGGAAACACTGAAGCTTTCTTT
CASSFGGWTGNTEAFF
>TRBV4-3|few|.|TRBJ1-1
TGCGCCAGCAGCCACCCGGGTGGGGGGGCGGTTGAAGCTTTCTTT
CASSHPGGGAVEAFF
>TRBV7-2|.|TRBD2|TRBJ2-5
TGTGCCAGCAGCTTATCCCCTAGCGGGAAAGGGACCCAGTACTTC
CASSLSPSGKGTQYF
>TRBV5-6|.|TRBD1|TRBJ2-3
TGTGCCAGCAGCTCGGACAGGCCAGATACGCAGTATTTT
CASSSDRPDTQYF
>TRBV5-1|.|.|TRBJ2-7
TGCGCCAGCAGCTCTAGCTTCGGCTCCTACGAGCAGTACTTC
CASSSSFGSYEQYF
>TRBV20-1|.|.|TRBJ1-2
TGCAGTGCCACAGGGCCCTATGGCTACACCTTC
CSATGPYGYTF
>TRBV5-1|.|.|TRBJ1-3
TGCGCCAGCAGCTTGATTCCAGGCGTCTCTGGAAACACCATATATTTT
CASSLIPGVSGNTIYF
>TRBV5-4|once|.|TRBJ1-6
TGTGCCAGCAGCTTACAGAATTCACCCCTCCACTTT
CASSLQNSPLHF
>TRBV7-2|few|TRBD1|TRBJ1-1
TGTGCCAGCAGCTTGACAGGGGGCTTGACTGAAGCTTTCTTT
CASSLTGGLTEAFF
>TRBV7-9|.|.|TRBJ2-5
TGTGCCAGCAGCCGGACACGGCCAGAGACCCAGTACTTC
CASSRTRPETQYF
>TRBV7-2|once|.|TRBJ1-5
TGTGCCAGCAGCGGGGGCCTAATACCCCAGCATTTT
CASSGGLIPQHF
>TRBV19|.|.|TRBJ2-1
TGTGCCAGTAGTATGCGGCATACGGGCAATGAGCAGTTCTTC
CASSMRHTGNEQFF
>TRBV10-3|.|TRBD2|TRBJ2-3
TGTGCCATCAGTGAGCGAAACTCAGGACTAGCGGGAGCAGATACGCAGTATTTT
CAISERNSGLAGADTQYF
>TRBV6-5|few|.|TRBJ1-5
TGTGCCAGCAGTTACGTCTCCGGACAGTTGGATCAGCCCCAGCATTTT
CASSYVSGQLDQPQHF
>TRBV6-6|.|TRBD2|TRBJ2-1
TGTGCCAGCAGTTACTCGGTAGCGGGGATCTACAATGAGCAGTTCTTC
CASSYSVAGIYNEQFF
>TRBV5-1|once|TRBD1|TRBJ2-3
TGCGCCAGCAGCTCCGGGACAGCTAGCACAGATACGCAGTATTTT
CASSSGTASTDTQYF
>TRBV28|.|TRBD1|TRBJ2-5
TGTGCCAGCAGAGACGGAGGACAGGCCTTAGAGACCCAGTACTTC
CASRDGGQALETQYF
>TRBV28|few|.|TRBJ1-2
TGTGCCAGCAGTTCACAAAAGGGGGGCTACACCTTC
CASSSQKGGYTF
>TRBV4-3|.|TRBD1|TRBJ2-1
TGCGCCAGCAGCTCCCGGGACAGGTCCTACAATGAGCAGTTCTTC
CASSSRDRSYNEQFF
>TRBV4-3|.|.|TRBJ2-7
TGCGCCAGCAGCCAAGAGTTCCACAGGGCCCAGTCGTCGGTGTTGTACTTC
CASSQEFHRAQSSVLYF
>TRBV7-9|.|.|TRBJ2-3
TGTGCCAGCAGCCGACTAGAGGATACGCAGTATTTT
CASSRLEDTQYF
>TRBV6-5|.|.|TRBJ2-1
TGTGCCAGCAGCCGAGACACGAGCTCCTACAATGAGCAGTTCTTC
CASSRDTSSYNEQFF
>TRBV6-1|.|.|TRBJ1-5
TGTGCCAGCAGGGAAAGAGGGTTTAGCAATCAGCCCCAGCATTTT
CASRERGFSNQPQHF
>TRBV6-1|few|TRBD1|TRBJ2-3
TGTGCCAGCAGTACTATGGACAGGGGAGATACGCAGTATTTT
CASSTMDRGDTQYF
>TRBV30|.|.|TRBJ1-2
TGTGCCTGGAGTGTAGAACCAGGGCGGAAAAGTGGCTACACCTTC
CAWSVEPGRKSGYTF
>TRBV7-3|.|TRBD2|TRBJ2-2
TGTGCCAGCAGCCCCCTAGCGGGATCCGGCACCGGGGAGCTGTTTTTT
CASSPLAGSGTGELFF
>TRBV19|.|TRBD1|TRBJ1-1
TGTGCCAGTAGTGGGGACAGGGCAACTGAAGCTTTCTTT
CASSGDRATEAFF
>TRBV28|.|TRBD2|TRBJ2-7
TGTGCCAGCCGTTTTGAAGCGGGGAGGTCCTACGAGCAGTACTTC
CASRFEAGRSYEQYF
>TRBV5-1|few|.|TRBJ2-1
TGCGCCAGCAGGGGGCCGGGCGATGAGCAGTTCTTC
CASRGPGDEQFF
>TRBV19|.|.|TRBJ1-2
TGTGCCAGTAGTATCGGCAGGTTGAACTATGGCTACACCTTC
CASSIGRLNYGYTF
>TRBV29-1|.|TRBD1|TRBJ1-2
TGCAGCTCGGGACAGGGCGATGGCTACACCTTC
CSSGQGDGYTF
>TRBV4-3|once|TRBD2|TRBJ2-1
TGCGCCAGCAGCCATCATCCAGGGGGACTAGCGGGGATAAATGAGCAGTTCTTC
CASSHHPGGLAGINEQFF
>TRBV5-1|few|TRBD1|TRBJ1-2
TGCGCCAGCAGCTTCCGACAGGGTTCCTCCTATGGCTACACCTTC
CASSFRQGSSYGYTF
>TRBV19|.|.|TRBJ1-5
TGTGCCAGTAGTACCCCCGGGGGTCGGGGAGTGAAGCAGCCCCAGCATTTT
CASSTPGGRGVKQPQHF
>TRBV27|.|TRBD2|TRBJ2-1
TGTGCCAGCAGAGGGCTAGCGGCCTACAATGAGCAGTTCTTC
CASRGLAAYNEQFF
>TRBV5-4|.|TRBD1|TRBJ1-2
TGTGCCAGCAGCTGGGGACAGGGGGCGCGGGGCTACACCTTC
CASSWGQGARGYTF
>TRBV19|.|TRBD2|TRBJ2-1
TGTGCCAGTAGACTGAGTACTCTAGCGGGGGGGCCCAATGAGCAGTTCTTC
CASRLSTLAGGPNEQFF
>TRBV27|.|TRBD2|TRBJ2-7
TGTGCCAGCAGTCAGCGGGGGGGGGCCTCCTACGAGCAGTACTTC
CASSQRGGASYEQYF
>TRBV5-5|.|.|TRBJ1-2
TGTGCCAGCACCGGGGGGAGATCTAACTATGGCTACACCTTC
CASTGGRSNYGYTF
>TRBV28|.|TRBD1|TRBJ1-1
TGTGCCAGCAGTCCGGACAGGCGGAACACTGAAGCCTTCTTT
CASSPDRRNTEAFF
>TRBV7-2|.|.|TRBJ1-4
TGTGCCAGCAGCTTACTTGGGGCCGGTAATGAAAAACTGTTTTTT
CASSLLGAGNEKLFF
>TRBV19|once|.|TRBJ2-3
TGTGCCAGTAGTATAGTGACAGGAGGCACTGGTGTTACGCAGTATTTT
CASSIVTGGTGVTQYF
>TRBV2|.|TRBD1|TRBJ1-1
TGTGCCAGCAGTGCGGACAGGGACACTGAAGCTTTCTTT
CASSADRDTEAFF
>TRBV19|.|TRBD2|TRBJ2-2
TGTGCCAGTAGTCTCCGTGTGCAGGGACTAGCGCTAACGAACACCGGGGAGCTGTTTTTT
CASSLRVQGLALTNTGELFF
>TRBV5-4|.|.|TRBJ2-7
TGTGCCAGCAGCTTGGCCGCTGTCAGGGGCTACGAGCAGTACTTC
CASSLAAVRGYEQYF
>TRBV5-8|.|.|TRBJ1-2
TGTGCCAGCAGCCCGGCGGTGTTTTTACCTGGCTACACCTTC
CASSPAVFLPGYTF
>TRBV7-2|.|.|TRBJ2-7
TGTGCCAGCAGCGATCGAACCGGGACTGCGTACGAGCAGTACTTC
CASSDRTGTAYEQYF
>TRBV28|few|.|TRBJ2-5
TGTGCCAGCATACCCGGGGGTCAAGAGACCCAGTACTTC
CASIPGGQETQYF
>TRBV7-2|few|.|TRBJ2-7
TGTGCCAGCAGCCGAATCGACAGGATGTCCTACGAGCAGTACTTC
CASSRIDRMSYEQYF
>TRBV5-1|.|.|TRBJ2-3
TGCGCCAGCAAAGGAGCAGAGGAAACAGATACGCAGTATTTT
CASKGAEETDTQYF
>TRBV5-6|.|.|TRBJ2-3
TGTGCCAGCAGCTTTGTGACCAGGGCAGATACGCAGTATTTT
CASSFVTRADTQYF
>TRBV25-1|few|.|TRBJ1-1
TGTGCCAGCAGTGAACAGGGGCGAACTGAAGCTTTCTTT
CASSEQGRTEAFF